This entry lists 27 T cell receptor beta chains sequenced from one sample in a study of shared clonotypes between healthy human individuals. Profiling relied on immunoSEQ multiplex PCR, and the TCRdb table lists in-frame clones only, not all of them. The sample carries about 600,000 clones, 70% to 80% recorded once. Sequencing was carried out using PBMCs. These receptors came from a woman in her thirties or forties in good health. Some clones in this sample may be carry-over from other donors' samples.

V and J are TRBV11-2 and TRBJ2-5, with D possibly TRBD2 on 6 matching bases. V lost 5 bases to trimming and J lost 0 bases, with 7 bases between them. The CDR3 extends over 13 amino acids. In germline, CDR1 is SGHAT, CDR2 FQNNGV. CDR3: CASSAGYQETQYF. Written as DNA, the CDR3 is TGTGCCAGCAGCGCGGGGTACCAAGAGACCCAGTACTTC. The full variable domain, in which reference TRBV11-2 and TRBJ2-5 provide the parts outside the CDR3, is EAGVAQSPRYKIIEKRQSVAFWCNPISGHATLYWYQQILGQGPKLLIQFQNNGVVDDSQLPKDRFSAERLKGVDSTLKIQPAKLEDSAVYLCASSAGYQETQYFGPGTRLLVL.

The chain joins TRBV7-9 to TRBJ1-5; 7 bases agree with TRBD1. Germline-derived CDR1 and CDR2 are SEHNR and FQNEAQ (reference sequence). CDR3 size: 15 residues. Germline trimming cut 1 base from V and 5 bases from J; bases unmatched to any gene: 5. The CDR3 sequence: CASSLDGGGYQPQHF. CDR3 sequence (DNA): TGTGCCAGCAGCTTAGATGGAGGGGGCTATCAGCCCCAGCATTTT.

The chain has TRBV5-1 and TRBJ2-5; 7 bases are shared with TRBD2. There are 16 residues in the CDR3. Germline V lookup: CDR1 SGHRS, CDR2 YFSETQ. V lost 6 bases, J lost 1 base, and 12 bases stayed unmatched. Written as DNA, the CDR3 is TGCGCCAGCACCAGGGCGGGAGCGGGGATCCAAGAGACCCAGTACTTC. Amino acids: CASTRAGAGIQETQYF.

This clone has only a few counts. CDR3 DNA sequence: TGTGCCGGACGGATAGGAAGCGGCACTGAAGCTTTCTTT. It is translated as CAGRIGSGTEAFF. The V call is TRBV30, the J call TRBJ1-1; D gene unclear. CDR1 GTSNPN and CDR2 SVGIG come from the germline V gene (reference sequence). The length of the CDR3 is 13 residues. V gave up 8 bases and J gave up 4 bases, with 17 bases separating them.

This chain uses TRBV5-1 with TRBJ2-5; 8 bases line up with TRBD2. CDR1 and CDR2 from the germline V gene are SGHRS and YFSETQ. V dropped 5 bases and J dropped 2; count of bases not matched to a gene: 5. This CDR3 region has 14 residues. CDR3 DNA sequence: TGCGCCAGCAGGGCGGGAGGCTTTCAAGAGACCCAGTACTTC. Translated: CASRAGGFQETQYF.

The chain is built from TRBV2 and TRBJ1-1, with a weak D call TRBD1 (5 bases). This CDR3 region has 13 residues. CDR1 is SNHLY and CDR2 is FYNNEI in the germline V gene. The V and J ends lost 4 bases and 6 bases respectively, with 12 bases between them. CDR3 in DNA: TGTGCCAGCAGTGGGTTAGGGGAATCTGAAGCTTTCTTT. It codes for CASSGLGESEAFF.

The V gene is TRBV10-3, the J gene TRBJ1-3, with 8 bases matching TRBD1. Trimming at V came to 10 bases and at J to 1 base, leaving 3 bases not matched to a gene. The CDR3 extends over 13 amino acids. CDR1 and CDR2 (germline): ENHRY, SYGVKD. The CDR3 DNA reads TGTGCCACGAGGGACAGGTCTGGAAACACCATATATTTT. Translated: CATRDRSGNTIYF.

This clone was counted a few times. V and J are TRBV7-2 and TRBJ2-1; D gene unclear. This CDR3 has 12 amino acids. CDR1 is SGHTA, CDR2 FQGNSA, per germline. Trimming left V 1 base short and J 10 bases short, with 8 bases between. The CDR3 nucleotides are TGTGCCAGCAGCTTAGAGTTCGGGGAGCAGTTCTTC. Translated, it gives CASSLEFGEQFF.

The chain is built from TRBV13 and TRBJ2-1; the match to TRBD2 covers 10 bases. Losses at the gene ends were 0 bases for V and 5 bases for J; bases not matched to a gene: 4. Looked up from germline, CDR1 is PRHDT and CDR2 is FYEKMQ (reference sequence). CDR3 length equals 16 residues. The CDR3 bases are TGTGCCAGCAGCTTAGGCGGAGCGGGAGGGAACAATGAGCAGTTCTTC. Residues: CASSLGGAGGNNEQFF.

This chain links TRBV30 with TRBJ2-2; D is possibly TRBD2 (6 bases). The CDR3 is 14 amino acids. V was cut by 3 bases and J by 2 bases, with 10 bases left in between. Germline V gives CDR1 GTSNPN, CDR2 SVGIG (reference sequence). The CDR3 DNA sequence: TGTGCCTGGAGAATCGGGGGAAACACCGGGGAGCTGTTTTTT. It is translated as CAWRIGGNTGELFF. The full variable domain, completed using reference TRBV30 and TRBJ2-2, is SQTIHQWPATLVQPVGSPLSLECTVEGTSNPNLYWYRQAAGRGLQLLFYSVGIGQISSEVPQNLSASRPQDRQFILSSKKLLLSDSGFYLCAWRIGGNTGELFFGEGSRLTVL.

Regarding this clone: The sample carries other DNA sequences with the same CDR3. This sequence joins TRBV27 and TRBJ2-7; D ambiguous. This CDR3 is 12 amino acids long. V lost 4 bases to trimming and J lost 2 bases, with 6 bases between them. Germline V gene data show CDR1 as MNHEY and CDR2 as SMNVEV (reference sequence). CDR3 amino acids: CASSSPTYEQYF. The CDR3 DNA reads as TGTGCCAGCAGTTCCCCTACCTACGAGCAGTACTTC.

This sequence joins TRBV28 and TRBJ2-6; D gene uncertain. The CDR3 consists of 19 residues. Trimming pared 5 bases from V and 2 bases from J, leaving 22 bases between. CDR1 and CDR2 (germline): MDHEN, SYDVKM. The CDR3 sequence is CASSPHYASRLTGANVLTF. CDR3 coding DNA: TGTGCCAGCAGTCCCCACTACGCCAGCCGCCTCACTGGGGCCAACGTCCTGACTTTC. Full variable domain (outside the CDR3, taken from reference TRBV28 and TRBJ2-6): DVKVTQSSRYLVKRTGEKVFLECVQDMDHENMFWYRQDPGLGLRLIYFSYDVKMKEKGDIPEGYSVSREKKERFSLILESASTNQTSMYLCASSPHYASRLTGANVLTFGAGSRLTVL.

The sample holds many counts of this clone. CDR3 in DNA: TGTGCCTGGAGTGTCCTCCGCACGAACAATGAGCAGTTCTTC. Encoded protein: CAWSVLRTNNEQFF. The rearrangement links TRBV30 to TRBJ2-1; D gene ambiguous. The V end lost 0 bases, the J end lost 5 bases, and 11 bases lay between the germline ends. CDR1 and CDR2 from the germline V gene are GTSNPN and SVGIG (reference sequence). The CDR3 spans 14 residues.

Concerning this clone itself: The junction does not match germline at one end; this may be a read error. The chain carries TRBV10-3 and TRBJ2-2; TRBD1 might be the D (7 bases). Germline loops: CDR1 ENHRY, CDR2 SYGVKD. The CDR3 consists of 15 residues. The CDR3 DNA follows: TGTGCCATCAGCCCGACAGGGCGGGACACCGGGGAGTTGTTTTTT. Residues: CAISPTGRDTGELFF.

This clone was recorded only once. CDR3 in DNA: TGTGCCAGCAGCGGGGGACAGAGCCTCTATTACTATGGCTACACCTTC. It specifies CASSGGQSLYYYGYTF. The V call is TRBV28, the J call TRBJ1-2, with 7 bases matching TRBD1. The CDR3 has 16 residues. Germline CDR1 and CDR2: MDHEN and SYDVKM. Trimming took 6 bases from V and 3 from J; bases not matched to a gene: 13.

This chain links TRBV4-1 with TRBJ1-5; D gene unclear. CDR1 and CDR2 (germline): MGHRA, YSYEKL. The CDR3 contains 18 residues. V was pared by 1 base and J by 1 base, with 17 bases between. This CDR3 reads CASSQVVARDPSNQPQHF. CDR3 sequence (DNA): TGCGCCAGCAGCCAAGTAGTAGCCCGTGATCCGAGCAATCAGCCCCAGCATTTT.

The chain couples TRBV2 to TRBJ2-3; D not resolved. Germline loops: CDR1 SNHLY, CDR2 FYNNEI. Trimming removed 4 bases from V and 0 bases from J, with 11 bases in between. The CDR3 length is 15 residues. CDR3 nucleotide sequence: TGTGCCAGCAGTGGAGGATTACCTAGCACAGATACGCAGTATTTT. Protein product: CASSGGLPSTDTQYF. The complete variable domain, with remaining parts taken from reference TRBV2 and TRBJ2-3, reads EPEVTQTPSHQVTQMGQEVILRCVPISNHLYFYWYRQILGQKVEFLVSFYNNEISEKSEIFDDQFSVERPDGSNFTLKIRSTKLEDSAMYFCASSGGLPSTDTQYFGPGTRLTVL.

This clone came up many times. Within the sample, other DNA sequences also encode this same CDR3. The chain carries TRBV30 and TRBJ2-7; D remains ambiguous. The CDR3 spans 12 residues. In germline, CDR1 is GTSNPN, CDR2 SVGIG (reference sequence). V was pared by 0 bases and J by 4 bases, with 7 bases between. CDR3 residues: CAWSVREYEQYF. CDR3 nucleotide sequence: TGTGCCTGGAGTGTTAGGGAATACGAGCAGTACTTC.

The sample holds a few counts of this clone. The gene calls are TRBV6-5 and TRBJ2-2, with D uncertain. The V end was cut by 6 bases, the J end by 6 bases, with 11 bases between. The germline V gene has CDR1 MNHEY and CDR2 SVGAGI. The CDR3 runs to 13 residues. Here the CDR3 reads CASSILRSGELFF. The CDR3, as DNA: TGTGCCAGCAGCATCTTGAGATCCGGGGAGCTGTTTTTT.

The gene calls are TRBV7-9 and TRBJ1-2; perhaps TRBD1 as D (5 bases). Trimming left V 7 bases short and J 10 bases short, with 16 bases between. Per germline, CDR1 SEHNR and CDR2 FQNEAQ (reference sequence). There are 12 residues in the CDR3. CDR3 in DNA: TGTGCCAGCAACAGAAAAGAGGGGCCCTACACCTTC. This translates into CASNRKEGPYTF.

This chain links TRBV5-1 with TRBJ2-3; D is ambiguous. This CDR3 comprises 15 residues. Trimming cost V 3 bases and J 1 base, with 12 bases left between them. Germline V gene data show CDR1 as SGHRS and CDR2 as YFSETQ. The chain's CDR3 is CASSYQVPRTDTQYF. The CDR3 nucleotides read TGCGCCAGCAGCTATCAGGTACCGCGCACAGATACGCAGTATTTT.

The chain is built from TRBV19 and TRBJ1-5; D ambiguous. The CDR3 spans 14 residues. Germline values: CDR1 LNHDA, CDR2 SQIVND (reference sequence). V was trimmed by 7 bases and J by 2 bases, leaving 12 bases between them. The CDR3 nucleotides are TGTGCCAGTAATTTAAAAGGAGGCAATCAGCCCCAGCATTTT. Translation: CASNLKGGNQPQHF.

This chain uses TRBV7-3 with TRBJ1-1, with 8 positions matching TRBD1. CDR1 is SGHTA, CDR2 FQGTGA, per germline. The length of the CDR3 is 15 residues. With V trimmed by 5 bases and J by 5 bases, 10 bases remained unmatched. CDR3 DNA: TGTGCCAGCAGCCCAAATGGACAGGGAAGGACTGAAGCTTTCTTT. Protein: CASSPNGQGRTEAFF.

The V gene is TRBV7-3, the J gene TRBJ2-1, with D possibly being TRBD2 (6 bases). Germline CDR1 SGHTA, CDR2 FQGTGA. The V end lost 1 base, the J end lost 10 bases, and 11 bases lay between the germline ends. The CDR3 runs 13 residues. CDR3 DNA sequence: TGTGCCAGCAGCTTAATGGGGGGTGTCGAGCAGTTCTTC. Amino acid sequence: CASSLMGGVEQFF.

This clone has only a few counts. The rearrangement uses TRBV6-6 and TRBJ2-3, with no clear D. Germline V CDR1 and CDR2: MNHNY, SVGAGI (reference sequence). This CDR3 region has 15 residues. Trimming took 0 bases from V and 6 from J, leaving 13 bases between them. The chain's CDR3 is CASSYSLLQADTQYF. In DNA form, the CDR3 reads TGTGCCAGCAGTTACTCGTTACTCCAAGCCGATACGCAGTATTTT.

The V call is TRBV9, the J call TRBJ1-3; maybe TRBD1 (6 bases). V was trimmed by 0 bases and J by 0 bases, leaving 13 bases between them. The CDR3 contains 17 residues. Germline CDR1 is SGDLS and CDR2 is YYNGEE. The DNA of the CDR3 is TGTGCCAGCAGCGTAGCCGCAGGGGCAAACTCTGGAAACACCATATATTTT. It codes for CASSVAAGANSGNTIYF.

The rearrangement uses TRBV18 and TRBJ1-1, with D unclear. The CDR3 is made up of 14 amino acids. Deletions cut 2 bases from V and 0 bases from J, with 7 bases between. CDR1 is KGHSH, CDR2 LQKENI, per germline. The chain's CDR3 is CASSPKQLNTEAFF. The DNA for the CDR3 is TGTGCCAGCTCACCAAAACAGTTGAACACTGAAGCTTTCTTT.